Listed below are T cell receptor beta chains from one sample, sequenced in a study of post-analysis software for immune sequencing data. TCRdb used MiXCR to reprocess the PCR reads, holding one entry per CDR3 protein. The sample includes 350,000 to 450,000 distinct CDR3 sequences, roughly 40% of them seen just once. Sample: blood. The receptors here all came from a girl under 10 years old with multiple sclerosis. Both conserved end residues are part of each CDR3. D genes are given only for firm matches. Size is stated for part of the rows, as once, few or many counts, or as a class when the clone is expanded.

>TRBV6-6|NA|TRBJ2-5|few
CASSYPGTYNQETQYF
TGTGCCAGCAGTTATCCTGGGACGTACAACCAAGAGACCCAGTACTTC
>TRBV20-1|NA|TRBJ2-1|many
CSARDSPLDEQFF
TGCAGTGCTAGAGATTCCCCCCTGGATGAGCAGTTCTTC
>TRBV29-1|TRBD1|TRBJ1-2|NA
CSAGQVYGYTF
TGCAGCGCTGGACAGGTTTATGGCTACACCTTC
>TRBV5-1|TRBD1|TRBJ2-1|NA
CASSLGTGGVGPYNEQFF
TGCGCCAGCAGCTTGGGGACAGGGGGCGTCGGGCCCTACAATGAGCAGTTCTTC
>TRBV12-3/TRBV12-4|NA|TRBJ2-5|NA
CASSRMRTTPTYF
TGTGCCAGCAGTCGAATGAGGACTACGCCTACGTACTTC
>TRBV7-2|TRBD1|TRBJ1-2|NA
CASSPGQGGGYGYTF
TGTGCCAGCAGCCCCGGACAGGGCGGGGGCTATGGCTACACCTTC
>TRBV29-1|TRBD1|TRBJ2-5|NA
CSVPGQGTETQYF
TGCAGCGTTCCGGGACAGGGGACGGAGACCCAGTACTTC
>TRBV5-1|TRBD1|TRBJ2-7|few
CASSQGQKTYEQYF
TGCGCCAGCAGCCAGGGACAGAAAACCTACGAGCAGTACTTC
>TRBV18|TRBD2|TRBJ2-1|many
CASSPTSGSYNEQFF
TGTGCCAGCAGCCCGACTAGCGGCTCCTACAATGAGCAGTTCTTC
>TRBV27|NA|TRBJ1-5|few
CASSLTSSQPQHF
TGTGCCAGCAGTTTAACAAGCTCTCAGCCCCAGCATTTT
>TRBV12-3/TRBV12-4|NA|TRBJ1-5|NA
CAGSFSVNQPQHF
TGTGCCGGCAGTTTTTCGGTAAATCAGCCCCAGCATTTT
>TRBV5-6|NA|TRBJ1-2|NA
CASSFPSGGYTF
TGTGCCAGCAGCTTTCCCTCCGGGGGCTACACCTTC
>TRBV6-5|NA|TRBJ1-2|few
CASSNVTLDTRAGYTF
TGTGCCAGCAGCAACGTGACCTTGGACACCCGCGCGGGCTACACCTTC
>TRBV3-1|TRBD1|TRBJ1-1|NA
CASSSNSGGSSNTEAFF
TGTGCCAGCAGCAGCAATTCAGGGGGCTCGTCGAACACTGAAGCTTTCTTT
>TRBV4-1|TRBD2|TRBJ2-1|once
CASSQDSTPGLAGGTSYNEQFF
TGCGCCAGCAGCCAAGATTCCACACCCGGACTAGCGGGGGGAACCTCCTACAATGAGCAGTTCTTC
>TRBV9|NA|TRBJ2-5|NA
CASSVTPQETQYF
TGTGCCAGCAGCGTAACCCCTCAAGAGACCCAGTACTTC
>TRBV14|NA|TRBJ2-1|NA
CASSQGLVREQFF
TGTGCCAGCAGCCAAGGACTAGTCAGGGAGCAGTTCTTC
>TRBV20-1|TRBD2|TRBJ2-5|NA
CSAADSGGAGETQYF
TGCAGTGCCGCCGATAGCGGGGGGGCCGGGGAGACCCAGTACTTC
>TRBV3-1|NA|TRBJ1-6|once
CASSQDQGSYNSPLHF
TGTGCCAGCAGCCAAGACCAGGGGTCCTATAATTCACCCCTCCACTTT
>TRBV29-1|NA|TRBJ1-2|NA
CSVSLRAGEGYTF
TGCAGCGTTTCTCTCAGGGCAGGGGAAGGCTACACCTTC
>TRBV29-1|NA|TRBJ2-1|NA
CSVESENSYNEQFF
TGCAGCGTTGAATCAGAAAACTCCTACAATGAGCAGTTCTTC
>TRBV4-1|NA|TRBJ2-1|NA
CASSQDADPGSSYNEQFF
TGCGCCAGCAGCCAAGATGCGGACCCAGGGAGCTCCTACAATGAGCAGTTCTTC
>TRBV2|TRBD1|TRBJ1-4|NA
CASWTGATNEKLFF
TGTGCCAGCTGGACAGGGGCAACTAATGAAAAACTGTTTTTT
>TRBV6-5|NA|TRBJ1-5|NA
CASKRQLDQPQHF
TGTGCCAGCAAACGACAGTTGGATCAGCCCCAGCATTTT
>TRBV20-1|NA|TRBJ2-7|few
CSARGGPSVEQYF
TGCAGTGCTAGAGGGGGGCCATCGGTCGAGCAGTACTTC
>TRBV5-1|TRBD2|TRBJ2-1|NA
CASSRATSGFYNEQFF
TGCGCCAGCAGCCGGGCGACTAGCGGTTTCTACAATGAGCAGTTCTTC
>TRBV3-1|NA|TRBJ2-4|few
CASSQGQFQYF
TGTGCCAGCAGCCAAGGGCAATTTCAGTACTTC
>TRBV10-3|TRBD1|TRBJ2-3|few
CAISSRQGRDTQYF
TGTGCCATCAGTTCACGACAGGGTAGAGATACGCAGTATTTT
>TRBV10-3|NA|TRBJ1-2|NA
CAISVQGIGDGYTF
TGTGCCATCAGTGTCCAGGGCATAGGGGATGGCTACACCTTC
>TRBV9|NA|TRBJ1-6|NA
CASSVQSGAGSPLHF
TGTGCCAGCAGCGTACAATCAGGGGCAGGATCACCCCTCCACTTT
>TRBV27|NA|TRBJ2-7|NA
CASSHDGYEQYF
TGTGCCAGCAGCCACGACGGATACGAGCAGTACTTC
>TRBV28|TRBD2|TRBJ2-3|NA
CASSPTSGGITDTQYF
TGTGCCAGCAGTCCAACTAGCGGGGGGATCACAGATACGCAGTATTTT
>TRBV12-3/TRBV12-4|NA|TRBJ1-2|NA
CASSLGDGDGYTF
TGTGCCAGCAGTTTGGGGGATGGGGATGGCTACACCTTC
>TRBV6-6|NA|TRBJ2-7|few
CASSSALNYEQYF
TGTGCCAGCAGTTCCGCCCTAAACTACGAGCAGTACTTC